This T cell receptor (beta chain) stems from a study of blood T cell repertoires in COVID-19. Across the study: Samples came from the United States, Italy and Spain, spanning acute and convalescent COVID-19. T cells, B-cell-depleted T cells, or PBMCs supplied cDNA or gDNA.

The CDR3 sequence is 14 residues long. V was shortened by 3 bases and J by 4 bases, with 11 bases between the two germline ends. Germline CDR1 is LNHDA and CDR2 is SQIVND (reference sequence). Here immunoSEQ multiplex PCR was the method, and the copy in TCRdb shows in-frame clones only, minus some. The sample includes 150,000 to 200,000 clones, roughly nine tenths seen only once; the top ten take more than 3%. Specimen: peripheral blood. The rearrangement uses TRBV19 and TRBJ2-3, with D perhaps matching TRBD2 (6 bases). This clonotype originated in a man aged 65 to 85 with acute or convalescent COVID-19. The CDR3 is CASSIREWADTQYF. CDR3 DNA sequence: TGTGCCAGTAGTATCCGGGAGTGGGCAGATACGCAGTATTTT.